The subject of this entry is one TCR beta chain. V lost 1 base, J lost 2 bases, and 3 bases lay in between. The germline CDR1 and CDR2 sequences are SEHNR and FQNEAQ (reference sequence). The CDR3 length is 14 residues. These data come from a study of CD8+ T cells in alopecia areata. It was cDNA, reverse transcribed from extracted RNA, that served as the sequencing template. Profiling relied on immunoSEQ multiplex PCR, and the TCRdb table lists in-frame clones only, not all of them. Of over 150,000 clones detected, almost 65% appear once; the ten largest clones hold more than 1.5%. The source material was CD4+ T cells sorted from blood, sampled at week 0. The receptor comes from a human donor with alopecia areata. This rearrangement joins TRBV7-9 to TRBJ2-6; D is uncertain. CDR3 coding DNA: TGTGCCAGCAGCTTAGGTCCTGGGGCCAACGTCCTGACTTTC. This sequence encodes CASSLGPGANVLTF.